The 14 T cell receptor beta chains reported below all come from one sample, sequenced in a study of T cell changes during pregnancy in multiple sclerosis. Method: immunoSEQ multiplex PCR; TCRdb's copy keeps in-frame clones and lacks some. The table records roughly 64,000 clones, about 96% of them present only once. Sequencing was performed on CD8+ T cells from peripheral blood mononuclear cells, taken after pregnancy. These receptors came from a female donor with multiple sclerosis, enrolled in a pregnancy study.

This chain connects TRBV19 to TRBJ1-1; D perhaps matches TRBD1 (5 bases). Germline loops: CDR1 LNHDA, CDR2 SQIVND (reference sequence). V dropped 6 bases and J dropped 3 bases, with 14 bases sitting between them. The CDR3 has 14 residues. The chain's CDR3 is CASSSGFFDTEAFF. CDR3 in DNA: TGTGCCAGTAGCTCAGGGTTTTTCGACACTGAAGCTTTCTTT.

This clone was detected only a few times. The CDR3 region is CASSLEAGEETQYF. The CDR3 region has the DNA TGCGCCAGCAGCTTGGAAGCGGGTGAGGAGACCCAGTACTTC. V and J are TRBV5-1 and TRBJ2-5; possibly TRBD2 for D (6 bases). Germline lookup yields CDR1 SGHRS and CDR2 YFSETQ. The germline V and J ends were trimmed by 0 bases and 5 bases, with 11 bases remaining between them. There are 14 residues in the CDR3.

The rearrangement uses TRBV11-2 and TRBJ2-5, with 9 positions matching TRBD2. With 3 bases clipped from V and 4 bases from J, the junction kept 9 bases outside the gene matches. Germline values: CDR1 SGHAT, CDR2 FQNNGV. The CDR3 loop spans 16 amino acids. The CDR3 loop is CASSFLGGRASETQYF. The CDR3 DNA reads TGTGCCAGCAGCTTTTTAGGCGGGAGGGCCTCAGAGACCCAGTACTTC.

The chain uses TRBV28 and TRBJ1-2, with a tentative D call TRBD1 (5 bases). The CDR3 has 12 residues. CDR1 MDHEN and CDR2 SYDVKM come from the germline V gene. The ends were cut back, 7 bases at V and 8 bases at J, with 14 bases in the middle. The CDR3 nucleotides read TGTGCCAGCACCTTGGGAGGGGAGGGCTACACCTTC. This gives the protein CASTLGGEGYTF.

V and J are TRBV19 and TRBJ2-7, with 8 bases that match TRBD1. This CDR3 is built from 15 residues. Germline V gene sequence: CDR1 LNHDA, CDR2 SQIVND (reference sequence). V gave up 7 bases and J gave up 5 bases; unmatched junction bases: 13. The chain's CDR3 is CASNVGTGLGDEQYF. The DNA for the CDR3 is TGTGCCAGTAACGTGGGGACAGGACTGGGGGACGAGCAGTACTTC.

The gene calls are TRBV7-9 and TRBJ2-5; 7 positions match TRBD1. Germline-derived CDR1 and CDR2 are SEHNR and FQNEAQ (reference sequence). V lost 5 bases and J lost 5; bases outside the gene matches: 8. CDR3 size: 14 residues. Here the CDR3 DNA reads TGTGCCAGCAGCCACTTCGACAGGGTTGAGACCCAGTACTTC. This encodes CASSHFDRVETQYF.

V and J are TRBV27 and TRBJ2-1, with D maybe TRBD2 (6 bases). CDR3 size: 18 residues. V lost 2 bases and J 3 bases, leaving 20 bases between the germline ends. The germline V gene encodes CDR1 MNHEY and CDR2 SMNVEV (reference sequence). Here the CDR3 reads CASSLGAGLTTLYNEQFF. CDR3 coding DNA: TGTGCCAGCAGTTTAGGAGCGGGTCTAACTACACTCTACAATGAGCAGTTCTTC.

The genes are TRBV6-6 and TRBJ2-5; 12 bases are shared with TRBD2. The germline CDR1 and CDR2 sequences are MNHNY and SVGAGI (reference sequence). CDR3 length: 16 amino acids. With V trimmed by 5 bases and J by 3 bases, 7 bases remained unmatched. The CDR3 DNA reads TGTGCCAGCAGTCCCTGGACTAGCGGGGCCGAAGAGACCCAGTACTTC. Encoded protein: CASSPWTSGAEETQYF.

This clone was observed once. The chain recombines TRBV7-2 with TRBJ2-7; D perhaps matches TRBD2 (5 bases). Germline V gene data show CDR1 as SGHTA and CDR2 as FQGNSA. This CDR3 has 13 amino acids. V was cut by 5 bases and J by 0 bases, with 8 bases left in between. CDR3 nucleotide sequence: TGTGCCAGCAGCCCCGGGGACTCCTACGAGCAGTACTTC. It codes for CASSPGDSYEQYF.

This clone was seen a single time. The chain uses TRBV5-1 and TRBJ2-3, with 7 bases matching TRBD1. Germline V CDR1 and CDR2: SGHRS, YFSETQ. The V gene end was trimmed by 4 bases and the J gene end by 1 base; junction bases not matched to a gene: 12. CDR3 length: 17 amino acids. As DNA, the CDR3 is TGCGCCAGCAGCCCAGGAGGAACAGGGGTGGGCACAGATACGCAGTATTTT. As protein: CASSPGGTGVGTDTQYF. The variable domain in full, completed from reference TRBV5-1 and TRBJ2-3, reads KAGVTQTPRYLIKTRGQQVTLSCSPISGHRSVSWYQQTPGQGLQFLFEYFSETQRNKGNFPGRFSGRQFSNSRSEMNVSTLELGDSALYLCASSPGGTGVGTDTQYFGPGTRLTVL.

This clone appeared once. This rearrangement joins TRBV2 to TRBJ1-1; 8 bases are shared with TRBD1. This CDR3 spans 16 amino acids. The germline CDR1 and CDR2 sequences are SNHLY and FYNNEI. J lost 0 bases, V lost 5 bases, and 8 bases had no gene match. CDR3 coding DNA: TGTGCCAGCAGTACCTCCGGGACAGGTATGAACACTGAAGCTTTCTTT. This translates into CASSTSGTGMNTEAFF.

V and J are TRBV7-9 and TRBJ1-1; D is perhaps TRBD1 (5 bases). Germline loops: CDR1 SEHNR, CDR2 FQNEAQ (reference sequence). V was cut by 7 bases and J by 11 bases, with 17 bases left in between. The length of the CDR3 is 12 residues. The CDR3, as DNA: TGTGCCAGCACCTCGGGCGGGGCGCTGGCTTTCTTT. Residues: CASTSGGALAFF.

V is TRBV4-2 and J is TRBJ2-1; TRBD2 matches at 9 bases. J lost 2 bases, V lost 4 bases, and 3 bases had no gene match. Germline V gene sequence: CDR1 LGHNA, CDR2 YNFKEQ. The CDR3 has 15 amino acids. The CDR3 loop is CASSPSSGTYNEQFF. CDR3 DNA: TGTGCCAGCAGCCCGTCTAGCGGGACCTACAATGAGCAGTTCTTC.

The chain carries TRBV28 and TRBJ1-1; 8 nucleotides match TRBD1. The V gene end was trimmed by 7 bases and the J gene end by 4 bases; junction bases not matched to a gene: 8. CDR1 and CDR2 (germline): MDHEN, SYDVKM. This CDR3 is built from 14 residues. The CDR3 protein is CASNRDRRVTEAFF. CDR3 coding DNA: TGTGCCAGCAACCGGGACAGGAGGGTCACTGAAGCTTTCTTT. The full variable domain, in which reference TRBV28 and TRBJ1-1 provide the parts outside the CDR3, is DVKVTQSSRYLVKRTGEKVFLECVQDMDHENMFWYRQDPGLGLRLIYFSYDVKMKEKGDIPEGYSVSREKKERFSLILESASTNQTSMYLCASNRDRRVTEAFFGQGTRLTVV.